What follows are 10 T cell receptor beta chains derived from one specimen sequenced in a study of vaccination effects on CD4 cells after COVID-19. Their target antigens are unknown. Profiling relied on immunoSEQ multiplex PCR, and the TCRdb table lists in-frame clones only, not all of them. Among tens of thousands of clones listed, roughly 78% were seen once. The ViraFEST assay expanded antigen-specific CD4+ T cells with viral peptide pools before sequencing. Cells that had been cultured for approximately ten days were the source of isolated CD4+ T cells. Participants each got two BNT162b2 or mRNA-1273 vaccine doses. The specimen was CD4+ T cells from PBMCs cultured with HCoV-OC43 spike peptides, collected after COVID-19 vaccination. The subset here: HCoV-OC43 spike overlapping peptide pool stimulation. Every receptor here comes from a human donor who received a COVID-19 vaccine.

The chain uses TRBV30 and TRBJ1-4; D is perhaps TRBD1 (6 bases). Germline CDR1 is GTSNPN and CDR2 is SVGIG (reference sequence). V was pared by 2 bases and J by 1 base, with 14 bases between. The CDR3 sequence is 16 residues long. The CDR3 coding sequence is TGTGCCTGGAGTTTGACAAGGGGGAGAACTAATGAAAAACTGTTTTTT. Translated, it gives CAWSLTRGRTNEKLFF.

This rearrangement joins TRBV19 to TRBJ1-4; D is unclear. CDR1 is LNHDA, CDR2 SQIVND, per germline (reference sequence). Between the trimmed V and J ends, which lost 1 base and 0 bases, there was a span of 6 bases. CDR3 length: 15 residues. This chain's CDR3 is CASSIGGTTNEKLFF. CDR3 nucleotides: TGTGCCAGTAGTATAGGAGGGACAACTAATGAAAAACTGTTTTTT.

The chain carries TRBV6-5 and TRBJ2-7; 8 bases match TRBD1. The CDR3 consists of 12 residues. V shed 6 bases and J 5 bases; nucleotides not matched to a gene: 3. The germline V gene has CDR1 MNHEY and CDR2 SVGAGI. The CDR3 region has the DNA TGTGCCAGCAGGGACAGGGACCACGAGCAGTACGTC. Protein product: CASRDRDHEQYV.

The chain uses TRBV11-3 and TRBJ2-2; 11 bases fit TRBD1. The J segment lost 7 bases and the V segment lost 8 bases, leaving 9 bases of the junction unmatched. The CDR3 totals 15 residues. From germline, CDR1 is SGHNT and CDR2 YENEEA. The CDR3 DNA is TGTGCCAGCGCCCTGGGGACAGGGGGTTTCGGGGAGCTGTTTTTT. It yields the protein CASALGTGGFGELFF.

This clone appeared a single time. V usage is TRBV12-3 or TRBV12-4 and J usage is TRBJ2-7, with TRBD2 as a possible D gene (5 bases). V was shortened by 3 bases and J by 7 bases, with 10 bases between the two germline ends. This CDR3 is 12 amino acids long. Here the CDR3 DNA reads TGTGCCAGCAGTTTCGGGGTCGGGGAGCAGTACGTC. It codes for CASSFGVGEQYV.

The chain has TRBV6-5 and TRBJ2-3; D is perhaps TRBD2 (6 bases). Looked up from germline, CDR1 is MNHEY and CDR2 is SVGAGI. The V and J ends lost 2 bases and 1 base respectively, with 10 bases between them. The CDR3 is 15 residues long. CDR3 in amino acids: CASSYGGARTDTQYF. The CDR3 DNA reads as TGTGCCAGCAGTTACGGCGGGGCCCGCACAGATACGCAGTATTTT.

This rearrangement joins TRBV13 to TRBJ2-5; no reliable D call. Germline CDR1 and CDR2: PRHDT and FYEKMQ (reference sequence). This CDR3 has 14 amino acids. Trimming stripped 0 bases from V and 1 base from J, with 6 bases between. CDR3 residues: CASSLGRIQETQYF. CDR3 DNA sequence: TGTGCCAGCAGCTTAGGCCGGATCCAAGAGACCCAGTACTTC.

At least ten counts were recorded for this clone. The chain links TRBV5-1 to TRBJ1-2, with D unclear. The germline gives CDR1 SGHRS, CDR2 YFSETQ. This CDR3 comprises 13 residues. V lost 0 bases, J lost 7 bases, and 10 bases lay in between. The CDR3 DNA sequence: TGCGCCAGCAGCTTGGACCAGGATCGTGGCTACACCTTC. Its protein is CASSLDQDRGYTF.

The J gene is TRBJ1-4, the V gene TRBV6-5; TRBD1 matches 8 bases. Trimming removed 4 bases from V and 5 bases from J; junction bases left unmatched: 6. CDR1 is MNHEY and CDR2 is SVGAGI in the germline V gene. CDR3 length equals 15 residues. The CDR3 coding sequence is TGTGCCAGCAGTTCCTCCGGGACAGGAAATGAAAAACTGTTTTTT. Protein product: CASSSSGTGNEKLFF.

The chain uses TRBV7-2 and TRBJ2-2; TRBD1 agrees at 7 bases. CDR1 SGHTA and CDR2 FQGNSA come from the germline V gene. J gave up 0 bases and V 4 bases, and 5 bases lay outside the gene matches. This CDR3 is 16 amino acids long. CDR3 residues: CASSSRTGSNTGELFF. DNA for the CDR3: TGTGCCAGCAGCTCACGGACAGGTTCGAACACCGGGGAGCTGTTTTTT.